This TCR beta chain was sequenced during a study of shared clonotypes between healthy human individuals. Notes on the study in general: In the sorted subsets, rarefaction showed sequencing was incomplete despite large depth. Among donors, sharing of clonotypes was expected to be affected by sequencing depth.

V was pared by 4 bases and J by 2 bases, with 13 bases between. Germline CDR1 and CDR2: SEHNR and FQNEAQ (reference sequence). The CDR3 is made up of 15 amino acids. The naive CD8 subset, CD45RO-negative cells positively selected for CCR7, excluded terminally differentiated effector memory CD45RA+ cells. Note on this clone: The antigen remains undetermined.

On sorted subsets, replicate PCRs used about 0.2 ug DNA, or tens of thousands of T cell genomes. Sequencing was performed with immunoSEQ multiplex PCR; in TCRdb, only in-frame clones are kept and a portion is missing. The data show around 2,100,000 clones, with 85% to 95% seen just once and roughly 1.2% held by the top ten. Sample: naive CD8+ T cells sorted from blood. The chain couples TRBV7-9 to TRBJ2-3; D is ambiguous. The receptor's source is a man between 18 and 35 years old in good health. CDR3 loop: CASSSQTQATDTQYF. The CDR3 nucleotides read TGTGCCAGCAGCTCGCAAACTCAGGCCACAGATACGCAGTATTTT.